This TCR beta chain was recorded in a study of cytotoxic CD8 clonotypes in ibrutinib-treated CLL. General study findings and limits: Under treatment, the uncommon public clonotypes either contracted or remained stable. Starting clonality was above that of age-matched healthy donors and tracked circulating CD8+ T-cell counts. Baseline levels were approached again at progression, after clonality had risen at ibrutinib response.

Targeted sequencing depth ranged from 1 in 200,000 to 1 in 1 million T cells. Profiling relied on immunoSEQ multiplex PCR, and the TCRdb table lists in-frame clones only, not all of them. This sample has roughly 42,000 clones; over 50% occur once, and the top ten carry about 22%. The CDR3 length is 12 residues. V lost 6 bases, J lost 7 bases, and 15 bases lay in between. Germline values: CDR1 SQVTM, CDR2 ANQGSEA. Concerning this clone: Antigen specificity is unknown.

Sequences were derived from PBMCs, sampled after 24 months of ibrutinib treatment. The sequence was collected from a human donor with chronic lymphocytic leukemia. The chain employs TRBV29-1 and TRBJ1-2, with D hard to call. The CDR3 sequence: CSVRAGKGGYTF. The CDR3 DNA sequence: TGCAGCGTGAGGGCGGGGAAGGGTGGCTACACCTTC.